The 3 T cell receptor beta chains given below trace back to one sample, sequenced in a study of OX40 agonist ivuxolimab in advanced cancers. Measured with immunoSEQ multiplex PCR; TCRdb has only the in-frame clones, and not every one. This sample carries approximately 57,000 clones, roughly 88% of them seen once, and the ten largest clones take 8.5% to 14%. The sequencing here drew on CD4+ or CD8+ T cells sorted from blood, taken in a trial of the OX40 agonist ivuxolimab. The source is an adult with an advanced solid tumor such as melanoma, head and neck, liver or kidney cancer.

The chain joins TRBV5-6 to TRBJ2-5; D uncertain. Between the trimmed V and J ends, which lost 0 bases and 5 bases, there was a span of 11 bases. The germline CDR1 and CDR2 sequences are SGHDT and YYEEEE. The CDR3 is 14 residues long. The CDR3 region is CASSLGVAYETQYF. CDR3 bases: TGTGCCAGCAGCTTGGGGGTAGCCTACGAGACCCAGTACTTC.

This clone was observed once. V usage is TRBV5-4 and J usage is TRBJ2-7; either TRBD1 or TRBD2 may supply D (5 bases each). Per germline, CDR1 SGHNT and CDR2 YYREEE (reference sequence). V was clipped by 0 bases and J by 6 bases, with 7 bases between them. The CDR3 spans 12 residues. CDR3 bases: TGTGCCAGCAGCTTGGTGGGGACCGAGCAGTACTTC. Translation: CASSLVGTEQYF. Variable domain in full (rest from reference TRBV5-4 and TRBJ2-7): ETGVTQSPTHLIKTRGQQVTLRCSSQSGHNTVSWYQQALGQGPQFIFQYYREEENGRGNFPPRFSGLQFPNYSSELNVNALELDDSALYLCASSLVGTEQYFGPGTRLTVT.

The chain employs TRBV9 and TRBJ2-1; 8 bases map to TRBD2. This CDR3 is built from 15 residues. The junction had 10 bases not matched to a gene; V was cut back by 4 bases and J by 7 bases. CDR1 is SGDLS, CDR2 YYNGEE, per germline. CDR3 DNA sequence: TGTGCCAGCAGCCCGGTGGGACTAGGGCCGAATGAGCAGTTCTTC. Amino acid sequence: CASSPVGLGPNEQFF.